The 5 T cell receptor beta chains listed next were all sequenced from one sample in a study of cytomegalovirus exposure and HLA in healthy donors. Primers included in the PCR were 60 Vbeta and 13 Jbeta primers. TCRdb's table, derived via immunoSEQ multiplex PCR, lists solely in-frame clones and lacks some. The sample holds 150,000 to 200,000 clones, approximately 80% seen once. Sequenced material: PBMCs. These TCRs come from a woman between 40 and 55 years old in good health and CMV-seronegative.

V usage is TRBV5-1 and J usage is TRBJ1-5; TRBD1 aligns across 9 bases. V shed 4 bases and J 7 bases; nucleotides not matched to a gene: 9. This CDR3 is built from 15 residues. Germline CDR1 and CDR2: SGHRS and YFSETQ. The DNA of the CDR3 is TGCGCCAGCAGCCCCGGACAGGGGCGCCGGCAGCCCCAGCATTTT. It codes for CASSPGQGRRQPQHF.

The V call is TRBV28, the J call TRBJ1-3; weak D call: TRBD1 (6 bases). The CDR3 loop spans 16 amino acids. Trimming cost V 8 bases and J 8 bases, with 25 bases left between them. In germline, CDR1 is MDHEN, CDR2 SYDVKM. The CDR3 nucleotides are TGTGCCAGCCAATTCCCGGGCCCGTGGGGGCGGGACACCATATATTTT. Amino acids: CASQFPGPWGRDTIYF.

This clone has just one count. The J gene is TRBJ2-1, the V gene TRBV7-2; 14 bases match TRBD2. The CDR3 spans 16 residues. Germline V gene lookup returns CDR1 SGHTA and CDR2 FQGNSA. V was pared by 6 bases and J by 7 bases, with 8 bases of the junction left unmatched. The DNA of the CDR3 is TGTGCCAGCAGTTTTGCCGGGACTAGCGGGAGTAATGAGCAGTTCTTC. Protein sequence: CASSFAGTSGSNEQFF.

This chain connects TRBV18 to TRBJ1-2, with D hard to call. Germline V CDR1 and CDR2: KGHSH, LQKENI. This CDR3 spans 15 amino acids. With 3 bases removed from V and 2 bases from J, the gap between germline ends came to 13 bases. CDR3 sequence: CASSPVQEGNYGYTF. As DNA, the CDR3 is TGTGCCAGCTCACCGGTTCAGGAAGGAAACTATGGCTACACCTTC.

This chain connects TRBV28 to TRBJ2-7, with 7 bases that match TRBD1. Looked up from germline, CDR1 is MDHEN and CDR2 is SYDVKM. Germline trimming cut 5 bases from V and 3 bases from J; bases unmatched to any gene: 1. This CDR3 has 12 residues. CDR3 amino acids: CASSRTGYEQYV. The CDR3 bases are TGTGCCAGCAGTCGGACAGGCTACGAGCAGTACGTC.